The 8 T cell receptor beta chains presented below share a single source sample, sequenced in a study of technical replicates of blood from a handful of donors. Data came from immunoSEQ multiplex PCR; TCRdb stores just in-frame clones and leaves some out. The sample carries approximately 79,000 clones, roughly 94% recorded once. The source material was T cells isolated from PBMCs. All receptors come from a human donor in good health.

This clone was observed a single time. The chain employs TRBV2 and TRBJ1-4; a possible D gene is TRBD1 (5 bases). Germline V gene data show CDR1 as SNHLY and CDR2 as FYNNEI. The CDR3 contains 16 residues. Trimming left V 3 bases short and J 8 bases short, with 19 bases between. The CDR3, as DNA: TGTGCCAGCAGTGATTGGCGGTCAGGGATAAGGGAAAAACTGTTTTTT. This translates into CASSDWRSGIREKLFF.

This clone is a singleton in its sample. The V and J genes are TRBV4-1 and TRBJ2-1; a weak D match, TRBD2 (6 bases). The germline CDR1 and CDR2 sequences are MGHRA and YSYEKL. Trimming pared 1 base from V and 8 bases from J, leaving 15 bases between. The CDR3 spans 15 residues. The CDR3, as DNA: TGCGCCAGCAGCCAAGCGGGACTGCTTTCTCATGAGCAGTTCTTC. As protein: CASSQAGLLSHEQFF.

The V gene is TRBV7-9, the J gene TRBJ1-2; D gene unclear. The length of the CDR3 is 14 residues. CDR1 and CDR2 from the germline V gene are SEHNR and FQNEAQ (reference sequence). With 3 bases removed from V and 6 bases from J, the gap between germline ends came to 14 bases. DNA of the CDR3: TGTGCCAGCAGCTTCAGTCCACAGATAAATGGCTACACCTTC. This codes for CASSFSPQINGYTF.

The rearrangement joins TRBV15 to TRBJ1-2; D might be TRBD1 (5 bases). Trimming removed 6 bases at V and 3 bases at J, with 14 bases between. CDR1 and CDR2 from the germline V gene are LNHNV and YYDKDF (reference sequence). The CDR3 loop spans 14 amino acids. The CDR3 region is CATRQAGPHYGYTF. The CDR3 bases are TGTGCCACCAGGCAGGCGGGGCCCCACTATGGCTACACCTTC.

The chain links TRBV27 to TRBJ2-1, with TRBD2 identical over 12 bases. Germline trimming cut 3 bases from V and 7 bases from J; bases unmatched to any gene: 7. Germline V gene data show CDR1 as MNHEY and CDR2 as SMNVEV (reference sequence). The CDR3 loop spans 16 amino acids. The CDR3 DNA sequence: TGTGCCAGCAGTTTTACGGCTAGCGGGGGGGCGAATGAGCAGTTCTTC. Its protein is CASSFTASGGANEQFF.

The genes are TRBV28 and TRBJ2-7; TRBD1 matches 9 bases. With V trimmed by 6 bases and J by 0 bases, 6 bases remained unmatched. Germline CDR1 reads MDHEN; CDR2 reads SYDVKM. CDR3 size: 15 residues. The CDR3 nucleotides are TGTGCCAGCAGACCGGGACAGGGCAGCTCCTACGAGCAGTACTTC. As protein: CASRPGQGSSYEQYF.

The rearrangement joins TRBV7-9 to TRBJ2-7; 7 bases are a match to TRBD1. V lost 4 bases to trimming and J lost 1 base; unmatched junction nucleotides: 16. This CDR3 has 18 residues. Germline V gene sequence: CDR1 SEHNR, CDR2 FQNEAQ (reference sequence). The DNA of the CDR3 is TGTGCCAGCAGCTCCACACAGGGGCGCTTAGCAGGTTCCTACGAGCAGTACTTC. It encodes CASSSTQGRLAGSYEQYF.

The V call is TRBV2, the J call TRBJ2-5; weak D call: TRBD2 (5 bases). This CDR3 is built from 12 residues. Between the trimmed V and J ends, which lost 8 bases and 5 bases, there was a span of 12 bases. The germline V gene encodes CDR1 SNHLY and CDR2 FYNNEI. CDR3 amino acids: CASRRMTETQYF. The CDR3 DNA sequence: TGTGCCAGCCGGAGGATGACGGAGACCCAGTACTTC.